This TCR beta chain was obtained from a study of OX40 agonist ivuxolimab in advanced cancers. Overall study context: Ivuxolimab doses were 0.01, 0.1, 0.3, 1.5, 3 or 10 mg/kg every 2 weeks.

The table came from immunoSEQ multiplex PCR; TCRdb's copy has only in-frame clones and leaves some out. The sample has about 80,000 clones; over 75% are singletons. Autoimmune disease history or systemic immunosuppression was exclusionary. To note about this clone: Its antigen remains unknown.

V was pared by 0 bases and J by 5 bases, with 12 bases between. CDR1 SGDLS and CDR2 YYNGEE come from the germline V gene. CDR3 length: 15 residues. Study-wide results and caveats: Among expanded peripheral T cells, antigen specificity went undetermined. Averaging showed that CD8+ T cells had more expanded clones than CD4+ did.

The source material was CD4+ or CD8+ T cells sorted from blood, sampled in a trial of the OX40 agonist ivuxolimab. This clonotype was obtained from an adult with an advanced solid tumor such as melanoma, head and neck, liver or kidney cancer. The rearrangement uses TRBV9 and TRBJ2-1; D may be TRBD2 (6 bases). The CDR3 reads CASSVGWGGNNEQFF. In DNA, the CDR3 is TGTGCCAGCAGCGTAGGGTGGGGCGGGAACAATGAGCAGTTCTTC.